A single sample is the source of the 27 T cell receptor beta chains below, sequenced in a study of T cell responses to AZD1222 COVID-19 vaccine. Profiled with immunoSEQ multiplex PCR; TCRdb holds only in-frame clones, not every one. The table records roughly 150,000 clones, around 89% of them present only once. Sequences were derived from peripheral blood, sampled on day 0 of MenACWY control vaccination. Receptors originate from an adult in good health.

J is TRBJ1-2 and V is TRBV28, with TRBD1 matching over 12 bases. After removal of 6 bases from V and 0 bases from J, the junction contained 11 bases not matched to a gene. CDR1 is MDHEN and CDR2 is SYDVKM in the germline V gene. The CDR3 runs to 18 residues. The CDR3 coding sequence is TGTGCCAGCAGGGACGCCGGGACAGGGGGCCGAACTAACTATGGCTACACCTTC. It specifies CASRDAGTGGRTNYGYTF.

The chain recombines TRBV5-1 with TRBJ2-7, with TRBD1 as a possible D gene (5 bases). The CDR3 is 15 residues long. Trimming pared 0 bases from V and 2 bases from J, leaving 12 bases between. Germline V lookup: CDR1 SGHRS, CDR2 YFSETQ. The CDR3 region is CASSLETDSTYEQYF. For the CDR3, the DNA is TGCGCCAGCAGCTTGGAGACCGACAGCACCTACGAGCAGTACTTC.

The chain uses TRBV25-1 and TRBJ1-1, with 9 bases aligning to TRBD1. CDR1 and CDR2 from the germline V gene are MGHDK and SYGVNS. The CDR3 is made up of 16 amino acids. J was trimmed by 0 bases and V by 3 bases; bases with no gene match: 5. The CDR3 reads CASSDLGQGMNTEAFF. The CDR3 DNA follows: TGTGCCAGCAGTGATTTGGGACAGGGCATGAACACTGAAGCTTTCTTT.

This chain joins TRBV28 and TRBJ1-1; D gene uncertain. The ends were cut back, 5 bases at V and 0 bases at J, with 7 bases in the middle. Looked up from germline, CDR1 is MDHEN and CDR2 is SYDVKM. The CDR3 runs to 13 residues. For the CDR3, the DNA is TGTGCCAGCAGTAGGACGGTGAACACTGAAGCTTTCTTT. As protein: CASSRTVNTEAFF.

The chain carries TRBV4-1 and TRBJ1-1; a possible D gene is TRBD1 (5 bases). Germline CDR1 reads MGHRA; CDR2 reads YSYEKL. Trimming left V 2 bases short and J 9 bases short, with 22 bases between. CDR3 size: 16 residues. CDR3 residues: CASSQIPQGGGKKAFF. The CDR3 DNA follows: TGCGCCAGCAGCCAAATACCCCAGGGCGGTGGAAAAAAAGCTTTCTTT.

V and J are TRBV11-3 and TRBJ1-2; D perhaps matches TRBD1 (5 bases). Germline V lookup: CDR1 SGHNT, CDR2 YENEEA. V gave up 4 bases and J gave up 3 bases, with 15 bases separating them. The CDR3 totals 15 residues. The chain's CDR3 is CASSSRGLGDYGYTF. CDR3 bases: TGTGCCAGCAGCTCCCGAGGTTTAGGGGACTATGGCTACACCTTC.

This chain links TRBV7-2 with TRBJ2-2, with a possible D match to TRBD2 (6 bases). The germline gives CDR1 SGHTA, CDR2 FQGNSA. The CDR3 sequence is 17 residues long. Trimming cost V 0 bases and J 3 bases, with 14 bases left between them. The CDR3 reads CASSLARASDHTGELFF. The CDR3 DNA is TGTGCCAGCAGCTTAGCGCGGGCTAGCGATCACACCGGGGAGCTGTTTTTT.

The chain joins TRBV7-3 to TRBJ2-7, with TRBD1 identical over 9 bases. After removal of 0 bases from V and 3 bases from J, the junction contained 6 bases not matched to a gene. CDR3 size: 16 residues. Germline values: CDR1 SGHTA, CDR2 FQGTGA. The CDR3: CASSLTGTGTGYEQYF. As DNA, the CDR3 is TGTGCCAGCAGCTTAACAGGGACAGGGACTGGCTACGAGCAGTACTTC.

CDR3 residues: CASSSTVGGEQFF. In DNA, the CDR3 is TGTGCCAGCAGCTCCACTGTAGGGGGTGAGCAGTTCTTC. The chain carries TRBV11-3 and TRBJ2-1, with a tentative D call TRBD1 (6 bases). Trimming left V 4 bases short and J 9 bases short, with 13 bases between. This CDR3 is built from 13 residues. CDR1 and CDR2 from the germline V gene are SGHNT and YENEEA. The full variable domain, in which reference TRBV11-3 and TRBJ2-1 provide the parts outside the CDR3, is EAGVVQSPRYKIIEKKQPVAFWCNPISGHNTLYWYLQNLGQGPELLIRYENEEAVDDSQLPKDRFSAERLKGVDSTLKIQPAELGDSAVYLCASSSTVGGEQFFGPGTRLTVL.

The chain couples TRBV11-2 to TRBJ1-2, with 9 nucleotides matching TRBD1. CDR1 is SGHAT, CDR2 FQNNGV, per germline. After removal of 7 bases from V and 1 base from J, the junction contained 10 bases not matched to a gene. This CDR3 contains 16 residues. The CDR3 DNA reads as TGTGCCAGCACTATAAGGCGGACAGGGGATAACTATGGCTACACCTTC. Translating gives CASTIRRTGDNYGYTF.

This chain uses TRBV30 with TRBJ1-5; TRBD1 agrees at 7 bases. The CDR3 runs to 14 residues. V trimming: 0 bases; J trimming: 2 bases; junction bases outside the gene matches: 1. Per germline, CDR1 GTSNPN and CDR2 SVGIG (reference sequence). CDR3 region: CAWSVGTGNQPQHF. CDR3 nucleotide sequence: TGTGCCTGGAGTGTAGGGACAGGCAATCAGCCCCAGCATTTT.

The V gene is TRBV7-2, the J gene TRBJ1-6; D is uncertain. Germline assignment: CDR1 SGHTA and CDR2 FQGNSA. The CDR3 is 12 residues long. V gave up 5 bases and J gave up 10 bases, with 9 bases separating them. CDR3 nucleotide sequence: TGTGCCAGCAGCCAAAGGCGCTCACCCCTCCACTTT. This codes for CASSQRRSPLHF.

V gene TRBV5-1 combines with J gene TRBJ2-1, with D perhaps being TRBD1 or TRBD2 (5 bases each). Germline V gives CDR1 SGHRS, CDR2 YFSETQ. V dropped 4 bases and J dropped 5 bases, with 13 bases sitting between them. The CDR3 loop spans 14 amino acids. CDR3 sequence (DNA): TGCGCCAGCAGCCCATGGGACCCTAACAATGAGCAGTTCTTC. This translates into CASSPWDPNNEQFF.

V is TRBV12-3 or TRBV12-4 and J is TRBJ1-2, with a tentative D call TRBD1 (5 bases). The CDR3 has 13 residues. V lost 5 bases, J lost 6 bases, and 13 bases lay in between. The CDR3 reads CASSAGTHDGYTF. Written as DNA, the CDR3 is TGTGCCAGCAGTGCCGGGACCCACGATGGCTACACCTTC.

This chain uses TRBV4-2 with TRBJ1-2, with a tentative D call TRBD1 (6 bases). The germline gives CDR1 LGHNA, CDR2 YNFKEQ. There are 15 residues in the CDR3. The V and J ends lost 4 bases and 6 bases respectively, with 18 bases between them. The CDR3 coding sequence is TGTGCCAGCAGCCTCCTGGAGCAGGGGTGGCATGGCTACACCTTC. Protein product: CASSLLEQGWHGYTF.

This clone was found once. The rearrangement joins TRBV9 to TRBJ1-1; D gene unclear. Germline V lookup: CDR1 SGDLS, CDR2 YYNGEE. CDR3 length: 15 residues. The V end was cut by 0 bases, the J end by 4 bases, with 13 bases between. CDR3 region: CASSVEPSGGTEAFF. The CDR3 DNA sequence: TGTGCCAGCAGCGTAGAACCTAGCGGCGGCACTGAAGCTTTCTTT.

The chain uses TRBV3-1 (or the pseudogene TRBV3-2) and TRBJ2-2; no clear D. V was cut by 1 base and J by 6 bases, with 9 bases left in between. The CDR3 length is 14 residues. Germline V gene sequence: CDR1 LGHDT, CDR2 YNNKEL (reference sequence). The CDR3 DNA follows: TGTGCCAGCAGCCAAGTCAGGTACGCCGGGGAGCTGTTTTTT. It specifies CASSQVRYAGELFF.

The V gene is TRBV4-3, the J gene TRBJ2-1; 13 bases align to TRBD2. This CDR3 spans 17 amino acids. The junction had 4 bases not matched to a gene; V was cut back by 0 bases and J by 5 bases. The germline CDR1 and CDR2 sequences are LGHNA and YSLEER. The CDR3 loop is CASSQEVGLAGNNEQFF. For the CDR3, the DNA is TGCGCCAGCAGCCAAGAAGTGGGACTAGCGGGGAACAATGAGCAGTTCTTC.

The gene calls are TRBV19 and TRBJ2-3; TRBD1 matches 7 bases. The CDR3 length is 16 residues. CDR1 is LNHDA and CDR2 is SQIVND in the germline V gene (reference sequence). Trimming cost V 5 bases and J 1 base; bases outside gene matches: 9. The CDR3 sequence: CASSVRGNRGTDTQYF. Here the CDR3 DNA reads TGTGCCAGTAGTGTCAGGGGGAACAGGGGCACAGATACGCAGTATTTT.

The V call is TRBV10-2, the J call TRBJ2-7; possibly TRBD1 or TRBD2 for D (5 bases each). The germline CDR1 and CDR2 sequences are WSHSY and SAAADI. The CDR3 runs 14 residues. Trimming cost V 2 bases and J 2 bases, with 10 bases left between them. For the CDR3, the DNA is TGCGCCAGCAGTGAGCGGGGACCCACCTACGAGCAGTACTTC. Its translation is CASSERGPTYEQYF.

This clone was seen once. The DNA for the CDR3 is TGCGCCAGCAGCCAAGTGGTTGGTGCGGTAACAGATACGCAGTATTTT. Its protein product is CASSQVVGAVTDTQYF. The chain recombines TRBV4-1 with TRBJ2-3; no reliable D call. The CDR3 consists of 16 residues. From germline, CDR1 is MGHRA and CDR2 YSYEKL. V lost 1 base, J lost 3 bases, and 14 bases lay in between.

The chain combines TRBV6-5 with TRBJ1-4; possibly TRBD1 for D (6 bases). CDR1 and CDR2 from the germline V gene are MNHEY and SVGAGI. The CDR3 is 15 amino acids. V was cut by 6 bases and J by 1 base, with 12 bases left in between. The CDR3 DNA follows: TGTGCCAGCAGCAACAGGGCCCGAACTAATGAAAAACTGTTTTTT. Translating it yields CASSNRARTNEKLFF.

The chain carries TRBV4-3 and TRBJ1-3; D gene uncertain. Germline V gives CDR1 LGHNA, CDR2 YSLEER. V shed 3 bases and J shed 7 bases, with 16 bases lying between them. The CDR3 sequence is 15 residues long. The CDR3 reads CASSQMDDRWNTIYF. The CDR3 region has the DNA TGCGCCAGCAGCCAGATGGACGACCGCTGGAACACCATATATTTT.

The CDR3 DNA reads as TGTGCCAGCAGACCGTACACCGGGGAGCTGTTTTTT. Residues: CASRPYTGELFF. V gene TRBV2 combines with J gene TRBJ2-2; no clear D. V was cut by 6 bases and J by 3 bases, with 5 bases left in between. CDR1 and CDR2 (germline): SNHLY, FYNNEI. The CDR3 has 12 residues.

The gene calls are TRBV5-1 and TRBJ2-2; 7 bases agree with TRBD1. Germline lookup yields CDR1 SGHRS and CDR2 YFSETQ. After removal of 1 base from V and 3 bases from J, the junction contained 3 bases not matched to a gene. The CDR3 sequence is 15 residues long. CDR3 sequence: CASSLIGGDTGELFF. The CDR3 coding sequence is TGCGCCAGCAGCTTGATAGGGGGCGACACCGGGGAGCTGTTTTTT.

The V call is TRBV11-3, the J call TRBJ1-2, with D unresolved. Deletions cut 5 bases from V and 1 base from J, with 8 bases between. The germline gives CDR1 SGHNT, CDR2 YENEEA. The CDR3 contains 13 residues. The CDR3 nucleotides read TGTGCCAGCAGCACTCCAAATAACTATGGCTACACCTTC. It translates to CASSTPNNYGYTF.

V usage is TRBV28 and J usage is TRBJ2-6; TRBD1 is a possible D gene (5 bases). The CDR3 covers 17 residues. V lost 7 bases to trimming and J lost 4 bases, with 20 bases between them. Germline CDR1 reads MDHEN; CDR2 reads SYDVKM. CDR3 sequence reads: CASTPQAAGLGANVLTF. The CDR3 region has the DNA TGTGCCAGCACCCCTCAGGCGGCAGGGCTCGGGGCCAACGTCCTGACTTTC.